This TCR beta chain was sequenced during a study of blood T cells in healthy people across ages. Only a few counts were recorded for this clonotype. No antigen is known for it. The CDR3 contains 15 residues. The junction had 3 bases not matched to a gene; V was cut back by 1 base and J by 4 bases. Germline V CDR1 and CDR2: SEHNR, FQNEAQ (reference sequence). With a J-beta primer mix and a sample-barcoded 5' primer, a second PCR ran 7 to 11 cycles. Each cDNA molecule, via a template-switch adaptor with 12 random nucleotides, was tagged. TCRdb reprocessed the 5' RACE reads with MiXCR, giving one entry per CDR3 protein. The table lists roughly 1,700,000 distinct CDR3 sequences, over 25% of them singletons. General study findings and limits: Per million T cells, the diversity of TCR beta decreased roughly linearly as age advanced.

The source of this sequence is a woman in her 30s in good health. V is TRBV7-9 and J is TRBJ2-1; 8 nucleotides match TRBD1. The sequenced sample was blood. The CDR3 sequence is CASSLGTGIYNEQFF. In DNA, the CDR3 is TGTGCCAGCAGCTTAGGGACAGGGATATACAATGAGCAGTTCTTC.